These T cell receptor beta chains were read from a single sample in a study of shared clonotypes between healthy human individuals. Here immunoSEQ multiplex PCR was the method, and the copy in TCRdb shows in-frame clones only, minus some. The table has roughly 2.2 million clones, more than 80% seen once. Sequenced sample: naive CD4+ T cells from PBMCs. The receptors shown here come from a man younger than 35 in good health. Some clones in this sample may be carry-over from other donors' samples. Both conserved end residues are part of each CDR3. Clone sizes are given selectively: once, few, many, or a class where the clone is expanded.

J: TRBJ1-5
V: TRBV30
size: few
CDR3: CAWSVNIGGGAQHF

J: TRBJ2-3
V: TRBV29-1
size: .
CDR3: CSAGGTGSPTDTQYF

J: TRBJ2-1
V: TRBV18
size: .
CDR3: CASSSANEQFF

J: TRBJ2-7
V: TRBV6-1
size: .
CDR3: CASSYYYEQYF

J: TRBJ1-4
V: TRBV9
size: .
CDR3: CASSAGINEKLFF

J: TRBJ1-5
V: TRBV28
size: .
CDR3: CASIPAGGNQPQHF

J: TRBJ2-1
V: TRBV7-2
size: .
CDR3: CASSPGSLGLAGRDEQFF

J: TRBJ2-3
V: TRBV5-4
size: .
CDR3: CASSLAPSGNTDTQYF

J: TRBJ2-2
V: TRBV30
size: .
CDR3: CALGPLANTGELFF

J: TRBJ1-2
V: TRBV7-2
size: .
CDR3: CASSPSYGYTF

J: TRBJ2-3
V: TRBV6-6
size: .
CDR3: CASNLGGATDTQYF

J: TRBJ2-3
V: TRBV9
size: once
CDR3: CASSVGWSTDTQYF

J: TRBJ2-7
V: TRBV28
size: .
CDR3: CASRLPTGGPYEQYF

J: TRBJ2-3
V: TRBV15
size: .
CDR3: CATSSISTDTQYF

J: TRBJ1-5
V: TRBV5-1
size: few
CDR3: CASSLVPLDSGAASQPQHF

J: TRBJ2-1
V: TRBV7-6
size: .
CDR3: CASSPGVSSYNEQFF

J: TRBJ2-7
V: TRBV5-6
size: .
CDR3: CASSLKFQQYF

J: TRBJ2-7
V: TRBV18
size: .
CDR3: CASSPPGEAYEQYF

J: TRBJ2-3
V: TRBV5-1
size: .
CDR3: CASKQASSTDTQYF

J: TRBJ2-7
V: TRBV5-1
size: .
CDR3: CASSLDVYEQYF

J: TRBJ2-2
V: TRBV7-3
size: .
CDR3: CASSSYRDTGELFF

J: TRBJ2-1
V: TRBV29-1
size: .
CDR3: CSVTRDSRGREQFF

J: TRBJ2-2
V: TRBV28
size: once
CDR3: CASRWAGGPGELFF

J: TRBJ1-2
V: TRBV5-1
size: .
CDR3: CASSGRDPQYGYTF

J: TRBJ1-2
V: TRBV28
size: .
CDR3: CASSRPNYGYTF